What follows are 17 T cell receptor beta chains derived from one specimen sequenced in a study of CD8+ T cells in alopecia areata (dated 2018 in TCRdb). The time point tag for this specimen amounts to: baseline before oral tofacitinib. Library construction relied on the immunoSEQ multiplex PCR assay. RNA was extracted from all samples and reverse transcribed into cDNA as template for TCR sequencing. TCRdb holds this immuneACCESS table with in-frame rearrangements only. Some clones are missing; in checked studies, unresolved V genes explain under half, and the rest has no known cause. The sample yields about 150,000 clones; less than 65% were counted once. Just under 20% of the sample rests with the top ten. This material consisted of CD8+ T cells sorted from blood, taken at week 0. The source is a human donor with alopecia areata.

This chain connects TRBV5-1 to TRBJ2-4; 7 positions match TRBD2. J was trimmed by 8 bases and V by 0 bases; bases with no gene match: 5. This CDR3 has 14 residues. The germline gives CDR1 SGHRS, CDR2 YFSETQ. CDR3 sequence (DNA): TGCGCCAGCAGCTTGGAGCTGGGGAGGGACATTCAGTACTTC. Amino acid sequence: CASSLELGRDIQYF.

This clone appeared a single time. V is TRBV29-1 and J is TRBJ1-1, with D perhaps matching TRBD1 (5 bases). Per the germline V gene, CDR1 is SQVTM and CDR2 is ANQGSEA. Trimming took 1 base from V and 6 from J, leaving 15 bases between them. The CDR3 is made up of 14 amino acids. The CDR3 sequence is CSVEGSPGQAEAFF. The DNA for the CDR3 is TGCAGCGTTGAAGGGTCCCCAGGGCAGGCTGAAGCTTTCTTT. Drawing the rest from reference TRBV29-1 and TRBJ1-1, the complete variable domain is SAVISQKPSRDICQRGTSLTIQCQVDSQVTMMFWYRQQPGQSLTLIATANQGSEATYESGFVIDKFPISRPNLTFSTLTVSNMSPEDSSIYLCSVEGSPGQAEAFFGQGTRLTVV.

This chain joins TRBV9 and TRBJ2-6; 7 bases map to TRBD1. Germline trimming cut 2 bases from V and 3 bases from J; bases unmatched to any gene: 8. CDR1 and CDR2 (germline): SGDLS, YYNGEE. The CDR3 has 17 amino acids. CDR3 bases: TGTGCCAGCAGCGTCGGCAGGGGGTTAGGTGGGGCCAACGTCCTGACTTTC. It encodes CASSVGRGLGGANVLTF.

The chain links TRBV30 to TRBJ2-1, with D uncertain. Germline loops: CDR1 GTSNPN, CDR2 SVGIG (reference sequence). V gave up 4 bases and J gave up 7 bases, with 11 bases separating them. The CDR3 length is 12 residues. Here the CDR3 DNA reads TGTGCCTGGAATAGTATGGCGAATGAGCAGTTCTTC. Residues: CAWNSMANEQFF. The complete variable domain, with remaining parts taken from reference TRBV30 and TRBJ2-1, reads SQTIHQWPATLVQPVGSPLSLECTVEGTSNPNLYWYRQAAGRGLQLLFYSVGIGQISSEVPQNLSASRPQDRQFILSSKKLLLSDSGFYLCAWNSMANEQFFGPGTRLTVL.

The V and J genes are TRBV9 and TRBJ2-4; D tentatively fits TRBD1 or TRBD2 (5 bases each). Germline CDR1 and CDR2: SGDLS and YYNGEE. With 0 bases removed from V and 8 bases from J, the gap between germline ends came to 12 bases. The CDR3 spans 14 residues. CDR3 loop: CASSVVGDGDIQYF. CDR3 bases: TGTGCCAGCAGCGTAGTTGGGGACGGGGACATTCAGTACTTC.

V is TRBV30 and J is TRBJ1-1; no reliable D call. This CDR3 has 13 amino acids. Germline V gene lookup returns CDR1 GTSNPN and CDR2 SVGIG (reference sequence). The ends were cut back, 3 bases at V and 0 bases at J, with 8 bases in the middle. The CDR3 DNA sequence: TGTGCCTGGAGAGAGACATTGAACACTGAAGCTTTCTTT. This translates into CAWRETLNTEAFF. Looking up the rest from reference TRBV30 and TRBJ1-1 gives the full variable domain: SQTIHQWPATLVQPVGSPLSLECTVEGTSNPNLYWYRQAAGRGLQLLFYSVGIGQISSEVPQNLSASRPQDRQFILSSKKLLLSDSGFYLCAWRETLNTEAFFGQGTRLTVV.

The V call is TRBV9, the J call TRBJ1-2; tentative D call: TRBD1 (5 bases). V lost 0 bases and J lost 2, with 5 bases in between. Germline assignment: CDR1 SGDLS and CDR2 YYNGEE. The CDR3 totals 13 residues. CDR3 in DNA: TGTGCCAGCAGCGTAGGACAGAACTATGGCTACACCTTC. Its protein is CASSVGQNYGYTF.

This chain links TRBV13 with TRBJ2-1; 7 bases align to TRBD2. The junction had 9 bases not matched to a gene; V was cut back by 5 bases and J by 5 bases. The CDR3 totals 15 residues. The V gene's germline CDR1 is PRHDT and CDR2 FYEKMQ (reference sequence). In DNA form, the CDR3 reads TGTGCCAGCAGCCCCTGGGGGGGTGGTAACAATGAGCAGTTCTTC. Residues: CASSPWGGGNNEQFF.

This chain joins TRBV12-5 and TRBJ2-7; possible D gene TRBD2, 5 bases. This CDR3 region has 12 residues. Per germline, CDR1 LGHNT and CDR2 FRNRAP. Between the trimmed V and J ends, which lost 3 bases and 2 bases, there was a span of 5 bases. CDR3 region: CASGLAAYEQYF. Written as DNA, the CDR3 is TGTGCTAGTGGTTTAGCGGCCTACGAGCAGTACTTC.

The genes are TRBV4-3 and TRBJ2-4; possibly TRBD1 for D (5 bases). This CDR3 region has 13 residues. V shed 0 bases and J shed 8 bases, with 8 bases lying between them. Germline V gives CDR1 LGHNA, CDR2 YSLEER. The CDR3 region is CASSQDKGYIQYF. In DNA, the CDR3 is TGCGCCAGCAGCCAAGATAAGGGGTACATTCAGTACTTC.

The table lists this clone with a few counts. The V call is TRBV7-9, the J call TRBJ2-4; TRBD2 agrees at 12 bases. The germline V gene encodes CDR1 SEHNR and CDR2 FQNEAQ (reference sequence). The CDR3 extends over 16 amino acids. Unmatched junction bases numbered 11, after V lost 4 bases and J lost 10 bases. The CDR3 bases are TGTGCCAGCAGCTCAGGACTAGCGGGGCTGGTAGGGATTCAGTACTTC. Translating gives CASSSGLAGLVGIQYF.

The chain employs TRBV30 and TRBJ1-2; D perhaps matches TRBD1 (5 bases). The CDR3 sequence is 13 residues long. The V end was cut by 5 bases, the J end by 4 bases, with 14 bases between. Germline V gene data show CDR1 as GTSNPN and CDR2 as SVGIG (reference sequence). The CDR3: CAWGPTEFYGYTF. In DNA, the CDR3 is TGTGCCTGGGGCCCGACAGAGTTCTATGGCTACACCTTC.

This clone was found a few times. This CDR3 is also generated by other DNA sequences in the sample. The CDR3 DNA reads as TGTGCCAGCAGCTTGGCCGAGGACGACACAGATACGCAGTATTTT. Its protein product is CASSLAEDDTDTQYF. The chain combines TRBV5-6 with TRBJ2-3; D remains unclear. This CDR3 comprises 15 residues. V was cut by 0 bases and J by 2 bases, with 10 bases left in between. Per germline, CDR1 SGHDT and CDR2 YYEEEE.

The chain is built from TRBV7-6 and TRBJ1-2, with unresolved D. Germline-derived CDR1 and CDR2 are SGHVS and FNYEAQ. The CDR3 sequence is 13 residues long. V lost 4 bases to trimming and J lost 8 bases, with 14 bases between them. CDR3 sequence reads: CASSSNSIAGYTF. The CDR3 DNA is TGTGCCAGCAGCTCAAACTCTATCGCGGGCTACACCTTC. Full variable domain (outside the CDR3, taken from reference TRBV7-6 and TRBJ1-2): GAGVSQSPRYKVTKRGQDVALRCDPISGHVSLYWYRQALGQGPEFLTYFNYEAQQDKSGLPNDRFSAERPEGSISTLTIQRTEQRDSAMYRCASSSNSIAGYTFGSGTRLTVV.

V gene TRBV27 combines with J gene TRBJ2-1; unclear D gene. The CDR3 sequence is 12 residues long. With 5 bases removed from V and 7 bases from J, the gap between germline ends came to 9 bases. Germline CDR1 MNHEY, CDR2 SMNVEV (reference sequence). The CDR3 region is CASSASRNEQFF. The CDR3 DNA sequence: TGTGCCAGCAGTGCCTCCAGGAATGAGCAGTTCTTC.

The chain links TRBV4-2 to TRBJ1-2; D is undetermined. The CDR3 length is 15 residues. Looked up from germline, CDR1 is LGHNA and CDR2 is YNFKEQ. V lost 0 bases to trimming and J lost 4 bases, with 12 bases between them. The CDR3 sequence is CASSQDLGVLYGYTF. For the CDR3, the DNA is TGTGCCAGCAGCCAAGATCTGGGTGTGCTCTATGGCTACACCTTC.

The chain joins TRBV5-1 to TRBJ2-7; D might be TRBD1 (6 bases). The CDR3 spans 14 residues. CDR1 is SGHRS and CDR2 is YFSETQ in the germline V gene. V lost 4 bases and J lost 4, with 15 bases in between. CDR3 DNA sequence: TGCGCCAGCAGCCCCGAAGGGACAATTTACGAGCAGTACTTC. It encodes CASSPEGTIYEQYF.